Listed here are 28 T cell receptor beta chains from one sample, sequenced in a study of OX40 agonist ivuxolimab in advanced cancers. Produced via immunoSEQ multiplex PCR; TCRdb's table is partial and in-frame only. Of 55,000 to 70,000 clones detected, approximately 82% appear once; the ten largest clones hold about 4.3%. The sample was CD4+ or CD8+ T cells sorted from blood, taken in a trial of the OX40 agonist ivuxolimab. These receptors all stem from an adult with an advanced solid tumor such as melanoma, head and neck, liver or kidney cancer.

The rearrangement joins TRBV9 to TRBJ2-7; 9 nucleotides align to TRBD2. CDR1 and CDR2 (germline): SGDLS, YYNGEE. The CDR3 runs 15 residues. The V gene end was trimmed by 3 bases and the J gene end by 3 bases; junction bases not matched to a gene: 7. The CDR3 is CASSEGGAGGYEQYF. CDR3 nucleotide sequence: TGTGCCAGCAGCGAGGGGGGAGCGGGAGGCTACGAGCAGTACTTC.

The genes are TRBV27 and TRBJ1-1, with D possibly matching TRBD1 (5 bases). The V gene lost 5 bases and the J gene lost 2 bases, with 12 bases spanning the gap. This CDR3 region has 14 residues. Germline V lookup: CDR1 MNHEY, CDR2 SMNVEV (reference sequence). CDR3 DNA: TGTGCCAGCAGTCCTCAAGGGGCTAACACTGAAGCTTTCTTT. Its translation is CASSPQGANTEAFF.

The chain is built from TRBV7-8 and TRBJ2-2; D is ambiguous. CDR1 is SGHVS, CDR2 FQNEAQ, per germline. V lost 1 base and J lost 0, with 6 bases in between. CDR3 length: 15 residues. The DNA of the CDR3 is TGTGCCAGCAGCTTAGTTTCTGCGAACACCGGGGAGCTGTTTTTT. It specifies CASSLVSANTGELFF. Variable domain in full (rest from reference TRBV7-8 and TRBJ2-2): GAGVSQSPRYKVAKRGQDVALRCDPISGHVSLFWYQQALGQGPEFLTYFQNEAQLDKSGLPSDRFFAERPEGSVSTLKIQRTQQEDSAVYLCASSLVSANTGELFFGEGSRLTVL.

The J gene is TRBJ1-4, the V gene TRBV27; tentatively, D is TRBD1 (5 bases). Per the germline V gene, CDR1 is MNHEY and CDR2 is SMNVEV (reference sequence). This CDR3 spans 14 amino acids. V lost 6 bases and J 6 bases, leaving 14 bases between the germline ends. The CDR3 coding sequence is TGTGCCAGCAGCTCCGCAGGGAGCGATGAAAAACTGTTTTTT. Its translation: CASSSAGSDEKLFF.

The chain carries TRBV27 and TRBJ1-6, with TRBD1 identical over 8 bases. The CDR3 length is 16 residues. With V trimmed by 5 bases and J by 0 bases, 3 bases remained unmatched. Germline V gene lookup returns CDR1 MNHEY and CDR2 SMNVEV (reference sequence). CDR3 sequence: CASSTGGRSYNSPLHF. Here the CDR3 DNA reads TGTGCCAGCAGTACAGGGGGTCGCTCCTATAATTCACCCCTCCACTTT.

V and J are TRBV9 and TRBJ2-1; unclear D gene. Germline CDR1 reads SGDLS; CDR2 reads YYNGEE. The CDR3 is 14 residues long. V was clipped by 2 bases and J by 8 bases, with 14 bases between them. The CDR3 region has the DNA TGTGCCAGCAGCGTCGATATGGCGAGCCATGAGCAGTTCTTC. It yields the protein CASSVDMASHEQFF.

This sequence joins TRBV4-2 and TRBJ2-2; no clear D. Per germline, CDR1 LGHNA and CDR2 YNFKEQ. V was pared by 1 base and J by 0 bases, with 3 bases between. This CDR3 spans 14 amino acids. The CDR3 reads CASSQVTNTGELFF. CDR3 coding DNA: TGTGCCAGCAGCCAAGTTACGAACACCGGGGAGCTGTTTTTT.

The chain uses TRBV6-5 and TRBJ1-6; D ambiguous. Germline values: CDR1 MNHEY, CDR2 SVGAGI. The CDR3 is 12 amino acids. V was pared by 5 bases and J by 10 bases, with 9 bases between. CDR3 residues: CASSQGLSPLHF. CDR3 DNA: TGTGCCAGCAGTCAAGGACTATCACCCCTCCACTTT.

This clone was counted a few times. This chain links TRBV7-8 with TRBJ2-7; TRBD1 agrees at 7 bases. The CDR3 totals 14 residues. From germline, CDR1 is SGHVS and CDR2 FQNEAQ. V was clipped by 11 bases and J by 1 base; unmatched bases: 11. CDR3 residues: CASTRQGKSYEQYF. The CDR3 DNA follows: TGTGCCTCCACCCGACAGGGTAAATCCTACGAGCAGTACTTC.

This chain connects TRBV2 to TRBJ1-1; 8 nucleotides line up with TRBD1. The CDR3 length is 13 residues. Germline loops: CDR1 SNHLY, CDR2 FYNNEI. Losses at the gene ends were 10 bases for V and 4 bases for J; bases not matched to a gene: 8. The CDR3, as DNA: TGTGCCATTACACAGGGGGGGGTCACTGAAGCTTTCTTT. This encodes CAITQGGVTEAFF.

The rearrangement joins TRBV28 to TRBJ1-1; maybe TRBD1 (5 bases). The ends were cut back, 6 bases at V and 2 bases at J, with 10 bases in the middle. CDR1 is MDHEN and CDR2 is SYDVKM in the germline V gene. The CDR3 runs to 13 residues. The CDR3 nucleotides are TGTGCCAGCAGCCCAGGGTCAAACACTGAAGCTTTCTTT. It specifies CASSPGSNTEAFF.

This chain uses TRBV7-3 with TRBJ2-1; 10 bases agree with TRBD2. The V gene end was trimmed by 5 bases and the J gene end by 6 bases; junction bases not matched to a gene: 10. The CDR3 consists of 16 residues. Looked up from germline, CDR1 is SGHTA and CDR2 is FQGTGA. CDR3 residues: CASSVLAGVGGNEQFF. The CDR3 DNA follows: TGTGCCAGCAGCGTGCTAGCGGGAGTAGGTGGCAATGAGCAGTTCTTC.

J is TRBJ2-1 and V is TRBV9; 10 nucleotides align to TRBD1. Trimming removed 3 bases from V and 9 bases from J; junction bases left unmatched: 9. Germline V gene sequence: CDR1 SGDLS, CDR2 YYNGEE. This CDR3 contains 15 residues. CDR3 in amino acids: CASSARGTGDGEQFF. For the CDR3, the DNA is TGTGCCAGCAGCGCACGTGGGACAGGGGACGGTGAGCAGTTCTTC.

This chain joins TRBV6-4 and TRBJ2-3; 9 bases line up with TRBD1. This CDR3 has 13 residues. V lost 10 bases, J lost 6 bases, and 8 bases stayed unmatched. The germline gives CDR1 MRHNA, CDR2 SNTAGT. CDR3 bases: TGTGCCACACGGGACAGGGCTGGGGATACGCAGTATTTT. This encodes CATRDRAGDTQYF.

J is TRBJ2-5 and V is TRBV11-2; TRBD1 matches at 7 bases. CDR1 and CDR2 from the germline V gene are SGHAT and FQNNGV. This CDR3 region has 14 residues. Trimming cost V 6 bases and J 5 bases; bases outside gene matches: 9. CDR3: CASRTGEVQETQYF. In DNA form, the CDR3 reads TGTGCCAGCAGAACAGGGGAAGTACAGGAGACCCAGTACTTC. The complete variable domain, with remaining parts taken from reference TRBV11-2 and TRBJ2-5, reads EAGVAQSPRYKIIEKRQSVAFWCNPISGHATLYWYQQILGQGPKLLIQFQNNGVVDDSQLPKDRFSAERLKGVDSTLKIQPAKLEDSAVYLCASRTGEVQETQYFGPGTRLLVL.

The chain uses TRBV11-2 and TRBJ2-7; 8 bases match TRBD1. This CDR3 has 15 residues. Germline CDR1 and CDR2: SGHAT and FQNNGV. Unmatched junction bases numbered 9, after V lost 3 bases and J lost 5 bases. For the CDR3, the DNA is TGTGCCAGCAGCTTGAGGGGGACAGGTGGGGACGAGCAGTACTTC. It encodes CASSLRGTGGDEQYF.

The gene calls are TRBV11-3 and TRBJ2-5, with TRBD1 identical over 10 bases. CDR1 and CDR2 from the germline V gene are SGHNT and YENEEA. V gave up 4 bases and J gave up 3 bases; unmatched junction bases: 5. The CDR3 is 15 residues long. The CDR3 coding sequence is TGTGCCAGCAGCTGGGGGACAGGGGTTAAAGAGACCCAGTACTTC. The encoded protein is CASSWGTGVKETQYF. Complete variable domain (other parts from reference TRBV11-3 and TRBJ2-5): EAGVVQSPRYKIIEKKQPVAFWCNPISGHNTLYWYLQNLGQGPELLIRYENEEAVDDSQLPKDRFSAERLKGVDSTLKIQPAELGDSAVYLCASSWGTGVKETQYFGPGTRLLVL.

This clone was picked up one time. This sequence joins TRBV7-8 and TRBJ1-5; possibly TRBD1 for D (5 bases). CDR3 length: 14 residues. The V end lost 5 bases, the J end lost 3 bases, and 11 bases lay between the germline ends. Germline V gene data show CDR1 as SGHVS and CDR2 as FQNEAQ. CDR3 DNA sequence: TGTGCCAGCAGCCCCGAGGGGATCAATCAGCCCCAGCATTTT. This translates into CASSPEGINQPQHF.

The chain couples TRBV7-9 to TRBJ1-3; no clear D gene. CDR3 length: 15 amino acids. Trimming took off 5 bases at V and 8 bases at J, with 19 bases between the two ends. From germline, CDR1 is SEHNR and CDR2 FQNEAQ (reference sequence). CDR3 coding DNA: TGTGCCAGCAGCCCCCCCGCGGGCCCAGTCGACACCATATATTTT. Protein sequence: CASSPPAGPVDTIYF.

The chain joins TRBV19 to TRBJ2-3, with TRBD2 as a possible D gene (6 bases). Germline V lookup: CDR1 LNHDA, CDR2 SQIVND (reference sequence). The CDR3 runs 16 residues. Trimming left V 5 bases short and J 3 bases short, with 18 bases between. The CDR3 region is CASSRASGDWTDTQYF. The CDR3 DNA follows: TGTGCCAGTAGTCGTGCCTCGGGGGATTGGACAGATACGCAGTATTTT.

The genes are TRBV6-6 and TRBJ2-7; perhaps TRBD1 as D (5 bases). CDR1 and CDR2 (germline): MNHNY, SVGAGI (reference sequence). This CDR3 comprises 14 residues. Trimming pared 6 bases from V and 2 bases from J, leaving 14 bases between. The DNA of the CDR3 is TGTGCCAGCAGAGGGGCGCCGCCTCCCTACGAGCAGTACTTC. This gives the protein CASRGAPPPYEQYF.

The gene calls are TRBV7-3 and TRBJ2-6, with D tentatively TRBD1 (6 bases). The length of the CDR3 is 17 residues. Trimming cost V 3 bases and J 0 bases, with 12 bases left between them. Germline V CDR1 and CDR2: SGHTA, FQGTGA. This CDR3 is CASSFNRVSSGANVLTF. CDR3 sequence (DNA): TGTGCCAGCAGCTTCAACAGGGTTAGCTCTGGGGCCAACGTCCTGACTTTC.

The J gene is TRBJ2-1, the V gene TRBV7-9; 9 bases fit TRBD1. The V gene's germline CDR1 is SEHNR and CDR2 FQNEAQ (reference sequence). After removal of 3 bases from V and 1 base from J, the junction contained 13 bases not matched to a gene. There are 19 residues in the CDR3. The CDR3 here is CASSFPTGGRGSSYNEQFF. CDR3 nucleotides: TGTGCCAGCAGCTTTCCTACAGGGGGCCGCGGTAGTTCCTACAATGAGCAGTTCTTC.

This clone was observed a few times. The chain uses TRBV19 and TRBJ1-5; D not resolved. The CDR3 runs 13 residues. V was pared by 3 bases and J by 2 bases, with 5 bases between. Germline-derived CDR1 and CDR2 are LNHDA and SQIVND (reference sequence). In DNA form, the CDR3 reads TGTGCCAGTAGTATTTCAGGCAATCAGCCCCAGCATTTT. Amino acid sequence: CASSISGNQPQHF.

The CDR3 protein is CASSLGRENNGYTF. CDR3 DNA: TGTGCCAGCAGTTTAGGCAGGGAAAATAATGGCTACACCTTC. The chain recombines TRBV28 with TRBJ1-2, with D possibly matching TRBD1 (5 bases). Germline CDR1 reads MDHEN; CDR2 reads SYDVKM. The CDR3 loop spans 14 amino acids. The ends were cut back, 2 bases at V and 6 bases at J, with 13 bases in the middle.

The chain employs TRBV2 and TRBJ2-2; a possible D gene is TRBD1 (5 bases). V shed 6 bases and J shed 3 bases, with 11 bases lying between them. Germline CDR1 reads SNHLY; CDR2 reads FYNNEI. The length of the CDR3 is 14 residues. CDR3 nucleotides: TGTGCCAGCAGAGCTGACAGATACACCGGGGAGCTGTTTTTT. Translated, it gives CASRADRYTGELFF.

CDR3 protein: CASNQGVGTDTQYF. DNA for the CDR3: TGCGCCAGCAACCAGGGAGTGGGCACAGATACGCAGTATTTT. The chain uses TRBV5-1 and TRBJ2-3; the D gene could be TRBD1 or TRBD2 (5 bases each). The CDR3 has 14 amino acids. Trimming took off 6 bases at V and 1 base at J, with 12 bases between the two ends. In germline, CDR1 is SGHRS, CDR2 YFSETQ.

V gene TRBV10-3 combines with J gene TRBJ1-5, with TRBD1 as a possible D gene (5 bases). Germline CDR1 is ENHRY and CDR2 is SYGVKD. The CDR3 covers 14 residues. V dropped 11 bases and J dropped 2 bases, with 16 bases sitting between them. Here the CDR3 reads CASSTRDGNQPQHF. CDR3 DNA sequence: TGTGCCTCGTCGACCCGGGACGGCAATCAGCCCCAGCATTTT.